Shown below are 3 T cell receptor beta chains from a single sample sequenced in a study of regulatory T cells in long-lasting Graves disease. Time point specified: persistent/refractory GD, antithyroid drugs over 5 years with positive TRAb. Generation of the TCR library employed RNA extracted from PBMCs. iRepertoire HTBI primers and Arm-PCR of CDR3 regions built TCR beta libraries. TCRdb ran MiXCR on the multiplex PCR reads and lists one entry per CDR3 protein. The sample lists 450,000 or so distinct CDR3 sequences; less than 25% were seen once. The starting material was peripheral blood mononuclear cells (PBMCs), obtained when the disease was refractory, from a patient treated with antithyroid drugs. These receptors were collected from a female donor with Graves disease.

This rearrangement joins TRBV6-5 to TRBJ1-2; D may be TRBD1 (6 bases). Germline CDR1 reads MNHEY; CDR2 reads SVGAGI. The ends were cut back, 4 bases at V and 4 bases at J, with 10 bases in the middle. The CDR3 runs 13 residues. CDR3 bases: TGTGCCAGCAGTTCAGGGGTTGGCTATGGCTACACCTTC. Translating gives CASSSGVGYGYTF.

This clonotype appeared a few times. The V gene is TRBV6-1, the J gene TRBJ1-1, with D uncertain. The CDR3 extends over 12 amino acids. Germline values: CDR1 MNHNS, CDR2 SASEGT. The germline V and J ends were trimmed by 7 bases and 0 bases, with 6 bases remaining between them. Here the CDR3 DNA reads TGTGCCAGCACCGAGATGAACACTGAAGCTTTCTTT. Protein: CASTEMNTEAFF.

V gene TRBV30 combines with J gene TRBJ1-3, with 9 nucleotides matching TRBD1. This CDR3 has 17 residues. The trim removed 0 bases at V and 4 bases at J, leaving 10 bases unmatched. CDR1 and CDR2 from the germline V gene are GTSNPN and SVGIG (reference sequence). The CDR3 spells CAWSVTSGTGTGNTIYF. In DNA form, the CDR3 reads TGTGCCTGGAGTGTTACCTCCGGGACAGGGACAGGAAACACCATATATTTT.